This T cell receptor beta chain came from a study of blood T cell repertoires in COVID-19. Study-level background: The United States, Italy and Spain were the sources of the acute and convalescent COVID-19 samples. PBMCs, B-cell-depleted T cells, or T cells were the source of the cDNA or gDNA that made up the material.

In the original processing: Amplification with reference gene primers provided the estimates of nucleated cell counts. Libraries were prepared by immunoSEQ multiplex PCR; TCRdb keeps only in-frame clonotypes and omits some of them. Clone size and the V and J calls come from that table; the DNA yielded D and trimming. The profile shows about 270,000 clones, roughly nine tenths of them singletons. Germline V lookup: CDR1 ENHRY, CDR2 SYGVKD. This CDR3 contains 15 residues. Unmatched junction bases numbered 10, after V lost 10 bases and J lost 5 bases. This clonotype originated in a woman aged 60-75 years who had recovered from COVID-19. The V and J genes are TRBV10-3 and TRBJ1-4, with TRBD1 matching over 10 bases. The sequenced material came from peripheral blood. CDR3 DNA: TGTGCCACGAACCCGGGACAGGGGACAAATGAAAAACTGTTTTTT. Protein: CATNPGQGTNEKLFF.